This T cell receptor beta chain derives from a study of T cell responses to AZD1222 COVID-19 vaccine (dated by TCRdb to 2020 to 2022). With regard to the full study: A total of under 250 trial participants underwent TCR sequencing, of whom 207 had received two doses of AZD1222 and roughly 26 had received two doses of the MenACWY control vaccine. Enrollment into the trials was organized by age into subgroups of 18-55, 56-69 and 70-plus years, and those subgroups contained approximately 160, 26 and 62 TCR-sequenced participants, respectively. What the authors observed across the whole study: Conclusions about previously exposed vaccinees are limited, since just five to seven AZD1222 recipients were seropositive for SARS-CoV-2 at baseline. Vaccine-associated CD4 TCRs spanned the whole spike protein, with dominant responses in regions 160-218 and 743-854. Most participants were white British and females outnumbered males, and the authors suggested that clonal diversity may have been underestimated. After two AZD1222 doses, spike-specific TCR breadth and depth were significantly higher than at day 0 and than in MenACWY recipients. The 56-69-year group was small, and its depth increase did not reach significance, likely because of low power. No day 14 peak-response samples were available, so repertoires were characterized only after the peak T cell response. Reportedly, close to half of the unique spike-specific TCRs recognized epitopes lying outside the regions that are mutated in the B.1.351 and B.1.1.7 variants.

Turning to this clone: Its target antigen remains unknown. Base qualities are not at hand, and no much larger clone is one base apart.

The germline V and J ends show losses of 8 bases and 1 base respectively, and no gene match explains 11 bases of the junction. CDR1 SGDLS and CDR2 YYNGEE were looked up in the germline V gene. The CDR3 starts with the cysteine, ends with the phenylalanine, and has 15 residues. Only CDR3 DNA is held: 45 bases, read in frame from base 1. The CDR3 regions of human TCRbeta chains were analyzed by immunosequencing. The source study handled its data this way. Repertoire TCRs were checked for matches against a reference library of SARS-CoV-2-specific TCRs that had been generated using the MIRA antigen-specificity platform. Breadth meant the fraction of unique TCRs that were SARS-CoV-2-associated, whereas depth meant the fraction of total T cells that were SARS-CoV-2-associated. Using the MIRA data, each spike-specific TCR was mapped to the spike region that the TCR reacts to and placed in a CD4 or CD8 class. Log10-transformed breadth and depth values were compared by one-way ANOVA with Sidak's multiple comparisons tests. Drawn from immuneACCESS, this table holds only the in-frame rearrangements with V and J called that TCRdb kept. Clones are partly lost; checked studies trace under half to an unresolved V gene and leave the rest unexplained. The V and J calls and clone size were taken over from that table, and D and trimming were inferred from the DNA. The sample records more than 85,000 clones, roughly 90% of which are singletons. The ten largest clones capture approximately 2.7% of the sample.

Sample time point, as interpreted from the label and publication: about 28 days (+/-7) after the second vaccine dose. AZD1222 recipients whose second dose came at about 4 weeks and those whose second dose came at about 12 weeks were combined into one group, since spike-specific TCR depth and breadth did not differ between the two schedules. Samples from vaccinated people were obtained from the UK trials COV001 and COV002, which included a single-blind randomized controlled phase 2/3 trial of AZD1222 (ChAdOx1 nCoV-19) in healthy adults. Trial participant PBMC samples were collected at day 0 and day 28 after the second dose for TCRbeta chain sequencing.

The sequence was obtained from an adult who received the AZD1222 COVID-19 vaccine. The material was peripheral blood, obtained 28 days after the second AZD1222 dose. The chain is encoded by TRBV9 joined to TRBJ2-5, with TRBD2 matching 7 junction bases. The nucleotide sequence reads TGTGCCAGTTCAATTTGGACGGGGGGCCAAGAGACCCAGTACTTC. The encoded protein is CASSIWTGGQETQYF.